This T cell receptor beta chain was found in a study of blood T cell repertoires in COVID-19. Looking at the study overall: Acute-phase and convalescent COVID-19 samples originated in the United States, Italy and Spain. T cells, B-cell-depleted T cells, or PBMCs provided the cDNA or gDNA that served as material.

The CDR3 covers 16 residues. Original handling: Quantification of nucleated cells was approximated via reference gene primer amplification. Profiling relied on immunoSEQ multiplex PCR, and the TCRdb table lists in-frame clones only, not all of them. Clone size and V and J calls were adopted from that table, with D and trimming inferred from the DNA. The sample lists 650,000 to 800,000 clones, over 80% seen once, with over 0.2% in the top ten. The receptor comes from a woman under 30 with acute or convalescent COVID-19. Input material: peripheral blood. The V and J genes are TRBV21-1 and TRBJ1-2; TRBD1, as called in the table, went unchecked against the DNA. TRBV21-1 constitutes a pseudogene. The CDR3 DNA follows: TGTGCCAGCAGCACCTCTCGAGGGGGCGTTCTTCCTGGCTACACCTTC. Its translation: CASSTSRGGVLPGYTF.